The 3 T cell receptor beta chains below were found in one sample sequenced in a study of CXCR3-negative and CXCR3-positive naive CD8 T cells. The TRB cDNA libraries were prepared by 5' RACE with UMI labels. TCRdb reprocessed the 5' RACE reads and keeps a single row for each CDR3 protein, giving no DNA. This table holds more than 45,000 distinct CDR3 sequences. Specimen: memory CD8+ T cells from blood. All receptors come from a human donor in good health. Some clones in this sample may be carry-over from other donors' samples.

The gene calls are TRBV7-9 and TRBJ2-7; TCRdb designates TRBD1, a call that cannot be tested without DNA. Germline CDR1 reads SEHNR; CDR2 reads FQNEAQ (reference sequence). This CDR3 has 16 amino acids. CDR3 loop: CASSLEAAGGAYEQYF.

This chain joins TRBV12-3 or TRBV12-4 and TRBJ1-1. The CDR3 runs to 12 residues. The CDR3 region is CASSLVQSEAFF.

V is TRBV7-9 and J is TRBJ1-1; TCRdb's D call of TRBD1 is untestable without DNA. Germline CDR1 and CDR2: SEHNR and FQNEAQ (reference sequence). CDR3 size: 16 residues. Here the CDR3 reads CASSSNRVGVNTEAFF.